Below are 19 T cell receptor beta chains sequenced from a single sample in a study of T cells in Graves' hyperthyroidism and ophthalmopathy. TCR beta CDR3 sequences were amplified from RNA transcripts. TCR CDR3 underwent first-round RT-PCR with the HTBI primer set. TCRdb reprocessed the multiplex PCR reads with MiXCR, giving one entry per CDR3 protein. This sample yields about 680,000 distinct CDR3 sequences, of which under 45% are seen a single time; more than 25% belongs to the top ten. The sample consisted of blood. The receptors shown here come from a woman in her 40s with Graves' hyperthyroidism.

This clonotype was counted many times. The chain couples TRBV7-9 to TRBJ2-2, with 11 nucleotides matching TRBD1. This CDR3 spans 15 amino acids. Trimming cost V 9 bases and J 6 bases; bases outside gene matches: 9. CDR1 is SEHNR and CDR2 is FQNEAQ in the germline V gene (reference sequence). For the CDR3, the DNA is TGTGCCAGTGCTTCGGACAGGGGGCGACCCGGGGAGCTGTTTTTT. Its translation: CASASDRGRPGELFF.

This rearrangement joins TRBV20-1 to TRBJ2-7, with D maybe TRBD1 (6 bases). Germline values: CDR1 DFQATT, CDR2 SNEGSKA (reference sequence). The CDR3 totals 13 residues. The V end lost 4 bases, the J end lost 3 bases, and 13 bases lay between the germline ends. CDR3 region: CSANQGHYYEQYF. The CDR3 nucleotides read TGCAGTGCTAACCAGGGACACTACTACGAGCAGTACTTC.

With respect to this clonotype: Compared with germline, one end of the junction differs, possibly owing to a read error. The rearrangement joins TRBV7-9 to TRBJ1-5, with TRBD1 as a possible D gene (5 bases). The CDR3 runs 16 residues. CDR1 and CDR2 from the germline V gene are SEHNR and FQNEAQ (reference sequence). CDR3 sequence reads: CASSLVTGGCNRPQHF. The CDR3, as DNA: TGTGCCAGCAGCTTAGTTACAGGCGGTTGCAATCGGCCCCAGCATTTT.

Worth noting for this clonotype: A much larger clone lies one base from this, so it may be a read error. This chain uses TRBV13 with TRBJ1-5, with a possible D match to TRBD1 (6 bases). Germline V lookup: CDR1 PRHDT, CDR2 FYEKMQ (reference sequence). The V end was cut by 5 bases, the J end by 6 bases, with 17 bases between. The CDR3 is 15 amino acids. The CDR3 loop is CASSPRQGYAQPQHF. In nucleotides, the CDR3 is TGTGCCAGCAGCCCTAGGCAGGGGTATGCTCAGCCCCAGCATTTT.

This clonotype was counted a few times. The chain has TRBV12-3 or TRBV12-4 and TRBJ1-6, with 7 bases that match TRBD1. The CDR3 runs to 13 residues. V shed 10 bases and J 2 bases; nucleotides not matched to a gene: 2. CDR3 residues: CATGGAYNSPLHF. As DNA, the CDR3 is TGTGCCACAGGGGGGGCCTATAATTCACCCCTCCACTTT.

A few counts support this clonotype. This may be a read error, as it is one base from a much larger clone. V is TRBV6-1 and J is TRBJ1-1; D is possibly TRBD1 (6 bases). CDR1 and CDR2 from the germline V gene are MNHNS and SASEGT. This CDR3 contains 13 residues. Here the CDR3 reads CATSVGGDTEAFF. In DNA, the CDR3 is TGTGCCACCAGTGTAGGGGGGGACACTGAAGCTTTCTTT.

This clonotype was recorded at least ten times. The V gene is TRBV29-1, the J gene TRBJ2-5; 9 nucleotides match TRBD1. Germline V gene lookup returns CDR1 SQVTM and CDR2 ANQGSEA. The V and J ends lost 3 bases and 5 bases, in that order; junction bases with no gene match: 10. This CDR3 region has 15 residues. In DNA form, the CDR3 reads TGCAGCGTTGACCACCGGGACAGGGTAGGGGAGACCCAGTACTTC. It is translated as CSVDHRDRVGETQYF. Using reference TRBV29-1 and TRBJ2-5 for the parts outside the CDR3, the full variable domain is SAVISQKPSRDICQRGTSLTIQCQVDSQVTMMFWYRQQPGQSLTLIATANQGSEATYESGFVIDKFPISRPNLTFSTLTVSNMSPEDSSIYLCSVDHRDRVGETQYFGPGTRLLVL.

The chain couples TRBV11-2 to TRBJ2-7, with 8 bases lining up with TRBD2. V shed 1 base and J 3 bases; nucleotides not matched to a gene: 5. This CDR3 contains 15 residues. Germline values: CDR1 SGHAT, CDR2 FQNNGV. The DNA for the CDR3 is TGTGCCAGCAGCTTAGGGACTAGCTCTTACTACGAGCAGTACTTC. Translation: CASSLGTSSYYEQYF.

In this sample, this clonotype turned up a few times. The CDR3 region is CASSKVAGADAYEQYF. In nucleotides, the CDR3 is TGTGCCAGTAGTAAAGTAGCGGGAGCGGACGCCTACGAGCAGTACTTC. This chain joins TRBV19 and TRBJ2-7, with TRBD2 matching 9 bases. V gave up 4 bases and J gave up 2 bases; unmatched junction bases: 9. CDR3 length: 16 amino acids. The V gene's germline CDR1 is LNHDA and CDR2 SQIVND (reference sequence).

Regarding this clonotype: This clone may be a read error of a much larger clone one base away. The chain carries TRBV5-4 and TRBJ1-2, with D uncertain. There are 14 residues in the CDR3. Germline V gene data show CDR1 as SGHNT and CDR2 as YYREEE (reference sequence). The CDR3: CASSLVSGSGGCTF. DNA for the CDR3: TGTGCCAGCAGCTTGGTGTCAGGCAGTGGTGGCTGCACCTTC.

This clonotype came up many times. The chain has TRBV7-6 and TRBJ1-1; TRBD1 matches 10 bases. The CDR3 loop spans 13 amino acids. The trim removed 3 bases at V and 7 bases at J, leaving 2 bases unmatched. Germline V gene lookup returns CDR1 SGHVS and CDR2 FNYEAQ. CDR3 sequence reads: CASSLGTGVEAFF. CDR3 in DNA: TGTGCCAGCAGCTTGGGGACAGGGGTTGAAGCTTTCTTT.

This clonotype has more than one count but fewer than ten. The chain uses TRBV6-5 and TRBJ2-7, with unresolved D. The CDR3 length is 14 residues. V lost 8 bases and J lost 0, with 14 bases in between. Germline V CDR1 and CDR2: MNHEY, SVGAGI. The CDR3 nucleotides read TGTGCCAGCCATAAAGGTTTGAGCTCCTACGAGCAGTACTTC. This codes for CASHKGLSSYEQYF.

The rearrangement uses TRBV2 and TRBJ1-5; D might be TRBD1 (5 bases). The CDR3 is 16 residues long. Per germline, CDR1 SNHLY and CDR2 FYNNEI. The V end was cut by 9 bases, the J end by 0 bases, with 18 bases between. CDR3 protein: CASSPGGRGSNQPQHF. The DNA for the CDR3 is TGTGCCAGTAGCCCGGGGGGTAGAGGTAGCAATCAGCCCCAGCATTTT.

This clonotype was detected many times. J is TRBJ1-3 and V is TRBV25-1; D perhaps matches TRBD1 (6 bases). V lost 1 base, J lost 2 bases, and 9 bases lay in between. Per germline, CDR1 MGHDK and CDR2 SYGVNS. The CDR3 covers 15 residues. The CDR3 loop is CASSEWAGAGNTIYF. CDR3 in DNA: TGTGCCAGCAGTGAATGGGCAGGGGCTGGAAACACCATATATTTT.

This chain uses TRBV2 with TRBJ1-4, with 7 bases fitting TRBD1. The length of the CDR3 is 17 residues. The trim removed 1 base at V and 4 bases at J, leaving 9 bases unmatched. Germline V gene sequence: CDR1 SNHLY, CDR2 FYNNEI. DNA for the CDR3: TGTGCCAGCAGTGAAGGGACAGGAACTATTCTTAATGAAAAACTGTTTTTT. Its protein is CASSEGTGTILNEKLFF.

The rearrangement uses TRBV7-9 and TRBJ2-7, with 9 nucleotides matching TRBD2. Germline values: CDR1 SEHNR, CDR2 FQNEAQ (reference sequence). This CDR3 has 12 residues. V dropped 7 bases and J dropped 9; count of bases not matched to a gene: 7. The CDR3 here is CASMGTSNVQYF. The CDR3 DNA reads TGTGCCAGCATGGGGACTAGCAACGTGCAGTACTTC.

This chain uses TRBV6-4 with TRBJ1-1, with D unresolved. V gave up 5 bases and J gave up 10 bases, with 20 bases separating them. The CDR3 length is 14 residues. Looked up from germline, CDR1 is MRHNA and CDR2 is SNTAGT. The DNA for the CDR3 is TGTGCCAGCAGTTTATCTGCTGGGGATGCACGAGCTTTCTTT. Translation: CASSLSAGDARAFF.

Turning to this clonotype: Germline is not matched at one junction end, which may reflect a read error. CDR3 sequence (DNA): TGTGCCAGCAGTGCTAGGGAAGGGGGCTCTGGAAACACCATATATTTT. Amino acids: CASSAREGGSGNTIYF. The J gene is TRBJ1-3, the V gene TRBV10-3, with a weak D call TRBD1 (6 bases). The CDR3 contains 16 residues. The V gene's germline CDR1 is ENHRY and CDR2 SYGVKD.

The chain employs TRBV7-9 and TRBJ1-6, with unresolved D. The germline V and J ends were trimmed by 1 base and 8 bases, with 12 bases remaining between them. The CDR3 length is 15 residues. In germline, CDR1 is SEHNR, CDR2 FQNEAQ (reference sequence). Here the CDR3 reads CASSLVGDLDSPLHF. The CDR3 nucleotides are TGTGCCAGCAGCTTAGTTGGGGATCTCGATTCACCCCTCCACTTT.